Listed below are T cell receptor beta chains from one sample, sequenced in a study of long-term antiretroviral therapy in people with HIV. Some clones are missing from TCRdb's copy, which holds only in-frame ones; the method was immunoSEQ multiplex PCR. The sample contains more than 45,000 clones, roughly four fifths of which appear only once. Sequenced material: unsorted PBMCs, taken 0.8 years after starting antiretroviral therapy. The receptors come from a woman between 18 and 29 years old with HIV. The conserved cysteine and the conserved F or W are not part of the CDR3 here. Size is stated for part of the rows, as once, few or many counts, or as a class when the clone is expanded.

CDR3aa: ASSFRRTFNTGELF; v_gene: TRBV5-6; abundance: NA; j_gene: TRBJ2-2
CDR3aa: ASSPRDPADTQY; v_gene: TRBV9; abundance: NA; j_gene: TRBJ2-3
CDR3aa: ASSPRLGALPYEQY; v_gene: TRBV9; abundance: NA; j_gene: TRBJ2-7
CDR3aa: ASSESRWTAKSSYEQY; v_gene: TRBV7-8; abundance: NA; j_gene: TRBJ2-7
CDR3aa: ASSLVELVRRETQY; v_gene: TRBV7-9; abundance: NA; j_gene: TRBJ2-5
CDR3aa: ASSVTTGPNEKLF; v_gene: TRBV9; abundance: NA; j_gene: TRBJ1-4
CDR3aa: ASSYVGRALHNEQF; v_gene: TRBV6-5; abundance: NA; j_gene: TRBJ2-1
CDR3aa: ASSYYGDRKPYEQY; v_gene: TRBV6-5; abundance: NA; j_gene: TRBJ2-7
CDR3aa: ASSAGADYNEQF; v_gene: TRBV10-2; abundance: NA; j_gene: TRBJ2-1
CDR3aa: ASSLSTGTNTGELF; v_gene: TRBV7-2; abundance: NA; j_gene: TRBJ2-2
CDR3aa: ASSLYGDGTGTGYT; v_gene: TRBV28; abundance: NA; j_gene: TRBJ1-2
CDR3aa: ASSHTSGVSSYEQY; v_gene: TRBV7-9; abundance: few; j_gene: TRBJ2-7
CDR3aa: ASSPGGSGIDTQY; v_gene: TRBV21-1; abundance: NA; j_gene: TRBJ2-3
CDR3aa: ASSLLSGVAAEQY; v_gene: TRBV27; abundance: NA; j_gene: TRBJ2-7
CDR3aa: ASRNRDSSTDTQY; v_gene: TRBV6-1; abundance: NA; j_gene: TRBJ2-3
CDR3aa: ASSQDPGTATGGNTIY; v_gene: TRBV4-3; abundance: NA; j_gene: TRBJ1-3
CDR3aa: ASSSRDRGFEQY; v_gene: TRBV5-4; abundance: NA; j_gene: TRBJ2-7
CDR3aa: SGEVNTEAF; v_gene: TRBV20-1; abundance: NA; j_gene: TRBJ1-1
CDR3aa: ASSLRRLAAKPDTQY; v_gene: TRBV28; abundance: NA; j_gene: TRBJ2-3
CDR3aa: SVRTSAQETQY; v_gene: TRBV29-1; abundance: NA; j_gene: TRBJ2-5
CDR3aa: ASSLVFTDLQPQH; v_gene: TRBV27; abundance: once; j_gene: TRBJ1-5
CDR3aa: ASSLRQAGNTIY; v_gene: TRBV11-2; abundance: NA; j_gene: TRBJ1-3
CDR3aa: ASRYQGAGEQY; v_gene: TRBV27; abundance: NA; j_gene: TRBJ2-7
CDR3aa: ASSSGIGVGEQY; v_gene: TRBV11-2; abundance: NA; j_gene: TRBJ2-7
CDR3aa: ASSFDGQVGDTQY; v_gene: TRBV7-2; abundance: NA; j_gene: TRBJ2-3